Listed here are 30 T cell receptor beta chains from one sample, sequenced in a study of blood T cell repertoires in COVID-19. Method: immunoSEQ multiplex PCR; TCRdb's copy keeps in-frame clones and lacks some. The table lists about 76,000 clones, around four fifths of them singletons. Sequenced sample: peripheral blood. The origin of the receptors is a human donor in a cohort sampled during active COVID-19.

This chain links TRBV5-5 with TRBJ1-2, with 10 bases matching TRBD1. Germline lookup yields CDR1 SGHKS and CDR2 YYEKEE (reference sequence). The CDR3 extends over 15 amino acids. V lost 3 bases and J lost 2; bases outside the gene matches: 4. The CDR3 loop is CASSSGTGANYGYTF. CDR3 in DNA: TGTGCCAGCAGCTCCGGGACAGGGGCAAACTATGGCTACACCTTC.

The sample holds one count of this clone. The V call is TRBV7-2, the J call TRBJ1-5, with TRBD1 matching over 7 bases. In germline, CDR1 is SGHTA, CDR2 FQGNSA. This CDR3 is built from 15 residues. Losses at the gene ends were 3 bases for V and 4 bases for J; bases not matched to a gene: 6. CDR3 in amino acids: CASSFDRAVNQPQHF. The CDR3 DNA reads TGTGCCAGCAGCTTCGACAGGGCGGTTAATCAGCCCCAGCATTTT.

This clone came up a few times. This sample also contains other DNA sequences that code for the same CDR3. The chain employs TRBV5-1 and TRBJ2-1; 7 bases are shared with TRBD2. This CDR3 comprises 14 residues. The V gene's germline CDR1 is SGHRS and CDR2 YFSETQ. The V and J ends lost 3 bases and 4 bases, in that order; junction bases with no gene match: 4. The CDR3 bases are TGCGCCAGCAGCTCAGGACTAGATTACAATGAGCAGTTCTTC. Its translation: CASSSGLDYNEQFF.

The chain carries TRBV5-5 and TRBJ2-1; D might be TRBD2 (5 bases). Trimming pared 4 bases from V and 10 bases from J, leaving 18 bases between. The CDR3 length is 14 residues. CDR1 and CDR2 (germline): SGHKS, YYEKEE (reference sequence). The CDR3 bases are TGTGCCAGCAGCACCCATTCTACCACGGGGGAGCAGTTCTTC. Translation gives CASSTHSTTGEQFF.

This chain joins TRBV2 and TRBJ2-7, with TRBD2 matching over 11 bases. Germline V CDR1 and CDR2: SNHLY, FYNNEI. With V trimmed by 3 bases and J by 2 bases, 12 bases remained unmatched. This CDR3 is built from 18 residues. CDR3 sequence reads: CASSDWASGGKQPYEQYF. CDR3 DNA: TGTGCCAGCAGTGATTGGGCTAGCGGGGGGAAACAACCCTACGAGCAGTACTTC.

CDR3 sequence: CASRATGMSGANVLTF. The CDR3, as DNA: TGTGCCAGCAGAGCGACAGGGATGTCTGGGGCCAACGTCCTGACTTTC. The chain carries TRBV5-5 and TRBJ2-6, with 7 positions matching TRBD1. This CDR3 region has 16 residues. Germline V gene data show CDR1 as SGHKS and CDR2 as YYEKEE (reference sequence). Losses at the gene ends were 5 bases for V and 1 base for J; bases not matched to a gene: 6.

The genes are TRBV5-4 and TRBJ1-2; 7 bases map to TRBD1. The J segment lost 3 bases and the V segment lost 1 base, leaving 9 bases of the junction unmatched. This CDR3 contains 16 residues. Germline V CDR1 and CDR2: SGHNT, YYREEE (reference sequence). The CDR3 is CASSLPRRQGYYGYTF. CDR3 sequence (DNA): TGTGCCAGCAGCTTGCCTCGTCGACAGGGTTACTATGGCTACACCTTC.

The rearrangement links TRBV25-1 to TRBJ2-7; D possibly corresponds to TRBD2 (7 bases). The CDR3 has 16 amino acids. Germline loops: CDR1 MGHDK, CDR2 SYGVNS. The V end lost 4 bases, the J end lost 5 bases, and 21 bases lay between the germline ends. The CDR3 spells CASSGGVGGGVDEQYF. The CDR3 DNA is TGTGCCAGCAGTGGGGGAGTGGGAGGGGGAGTCGACGAGCAGTACTTC.

The chain recombines TRBV24-1 with TRBJ2-1; TRBD2 matches at 8 bases. V gave up 4 bases and J gave up 2 bases; unmatched junction bases: 6. Per the germline V gene, CDR1 is KGHDR and CDR2 is SFDVKD. The CDR3 sequence is 16 residues long. CDR3 in DNA: TGTGCCACCAGTGACCATAGCGGGGTGGCCTACAATGAGCAGTTCTTC. Translation: CATSDHSGVAYNEQFF.

CDR3 protein: CASSRSGNTIYF. The CDR3 DNA follows: TGTGCCAGCAGCCGTAGTGGAAACACCATATATTTT. This rearrangement joins TRBV3-1 (or the pseudogene TRBV3-2) to TRBJ1-3; D not certain. Looked up from germline, CDR1 is LGHDT and CDR2 is YNNKEL (reference sequence). The CDR3 contains 12 residues. Trimming shortened V by 4 bases and J by 3 bases, and 4 bases separated the two germline ends.

The chain combines TRBV6-6 with TRBJ1-5, with D uncertain. CDR1 and CDR2 (germline): MNHNY, SVGAGI (reference sequence). There are 14 residues in the CDR3. Trimming took off 4 bases at V and 2 bases at J, with 9 bases between the two ends. This chain's CDR3 is CASSLSGRNQPQHF. CDR3 coding DNA: TGTGCCAGCAGTTTATCTGGGCGCAATCAGCCCCAGCATTTT.

The V call is TRBV3-1 (or the pseudogene TRBV3-2), the J call TRBJ2-5; possibly TRBD1 for D (5 bases). V was clipped by 0 bases and J by 3 bases, with 14 bases between them. In germline, CDR1 is LGHDT, CDR2 YNNKEL (reference sequence). There are 16 residues in the CDR3. The CDR3 DNA reads TGTGCCAGCAGCCAAGATGGGTGGGGCGTAGAAGAGACCCAGTACTTC. As protein: CASSQDGWGVEETQYF.

This chain links TRBV5-1 with TRBJ2-7; the D gene is possibly TRBD1 (5 bases). The V end lost 0 bases, the J end lost 5 bases, and 12 bases lay between the germline ends. The CDR3 contains 14 residues. Germline CDR1 is SGHRS and CDR2 is YFSETQ. The CDR3 DNA reads as TGCGCCAGCAGCTTGGCTGTAGGGGTCAACGAGCAGTACTTC. This sequence encodes CASSLAVGVNEQYF.

DNA for the CDR3: TGTGCCAGCAGCCCTCCCCGGAGTTCTCCTCCGTTCTTC. Protein sequence: CASSPPRSSPPFF. V is TRBV3-1 (or the pseudogene TRBV3-2) and J is TRBJ2-1; D remains unclear. This CDR3 region has 13 residues. Germline V gene data show CDR1 as LGHDT and CDR2 as YNNKEL (reference sequence). Trimming took 4 bases from V and 15 from J, leaving 19 bases between them.

The gene calls are TRBV12-3 or TRBV12-4 and TRBJ2-7; TRBD1 is a possible D gene (6 bases). Deletions cut 5 bases from V and 6 bases from J, with 11 bases between. The CDR3 contains 12 residues. The CDR3 here is CASSQGIGEQYF. The CDR3 DNA follows: TGTGCCAGCAGTCAGGGGATCGGCGAGCAGTACTTC.

This clone is a singleton in its sample. The V gene is TRBV30, the J gene TRBJ2-5; possibly TRBD1 for D (6 bases). V lost 1 base and J lost 8, with 20 bases in between. Germline V CDR1 and CDR2: GTSNPN, SVGIG (reference sequence). CDR3 length equals 15 residues. In nucleotides, the CDR3 is TGTGCCTGGAGTGCCCCAGGGGCCGGGACGGAAACCCAGTACTTC. Translating gives CAWSAPGAGTETQYF. Looking up the rest from reference TRBV30 and TRBJ2-5 gives the full variable domain: SQTIHQWPATLVQPVGSPLSLECTVEGTSNPNLYWYRQAAGRGLQLLFYSVGIGQISSEVPQNLSASRPQDRQFILSSKKLLLSDSGFYLCAWSAPGAGTETQYFGPGTRLLVL.

The chain links TRBV29-1 to TRBJ2-7, with TRBD2 identical over 12 bases. The germline V gene encodes CDR1 SQVTM and CDR2 ANQGSEA. The CDR3 is 14 residues long. Trimming took 6 bases from V and 2 from J; bases not matched to a gene: 5. CDR3 protein: CSVELAGGAYEQYF. CDR3 DNA: TGCAGCGTGGAACTAGCGGGGGGCGCCTACGAGCAGTACTTC.

This rearrangement joins TRBV2 to TRBJ2-1, with 14 nucleotides matching TRBD2. The V and J ends lost 3 bases and 5 bases, in that order; junction bases with no gene match: 0. CDR1 and CDR2 from the germline V gene are SNHLY and FYNNEI. The CDR3 is made up of 15 amino acids. As DNA, the CDR3 is TGTGCCAGCAGTGAGACTAGCGGGGGGGACAATGAGCAGTTCTTC. It codes for CASSETSGGDNEQFF.

This chain joins TRBV5-1 and TRBJ1-1, with D perhaps TRBD1 (5 bases). The CDR3 is 13 residues long. CDR1 and CDR2 (germline): SGHRS, YFSETQ. Trimming removed 6 bases from V and 2 bases from J, with 11 bases in between. The CDR3 sequence is CASTLDSNTEAFF. The CDR3 bases are TGCGCCAGCACTCTAGACAGCAACACTGAAGCTTTCTTT.

CDR3 in amino acids: CASRTWDSLYGYTF. The CDR3 region has the DNA TGTGCCAGCAGGACCTGGGACAGCCTCTATGGCTACACCTTC. The rearrangement uses TRBV6-5 and TRBJ1-2, with 7 bases matching TRBD1. Losses at the gene ends were 6 bases for V and 4 bases for J; bases not matched to a gene: 8. Germline CDR1 reads MNHEY; CDR2 reads SVGAGI. This CDR3 spans 14 amino acids.

This sequence joins TRBV11-2 and TRBJ2-1; 9 bases map to TRBD1. Germline-derived CDR1 and CDR2 are SGHAT and FQNNGV. The CDR3 spans 17 residues. V lost 4 bases and J lost 6; bases outside the gene matches: 13. The CDR3 DNA reads TGTGCCAGCAGCTCAGACCCCGGGACAGGGATTGGCAATGAGCAGTTCTTC. This gives the protein CASSSDPGTGIGNEQFF.

The V gene is TRBV18, the J gene TRBJ2-7; 13 nucleotides agree with TRBD2. With V trimmed by 6 bases and J by 6 bases, 14 bases remained unmatched. Germline V gene sequence: CDR1 KGHSH, CDR2 LQKENI. The CDR3 extends over 17 amino acids. CDR3 DNA sequence: TGTGCCAGCTCTCCATCCCGCACTAGCGGGGGGGGAACCGAGCAGTACTTC. This sequence encodes CASSPSRTSGGGTEQYF.

V and J are TRBV4-1 and TRBJ1-2; 8 positions match TRBD1. The CDR3 covers 15 residues. The germline V gene has CDR1 MGHRA and CDR2 YSYEKL. The ends lost 7 bases at V and 0 bases at J; junction bases unmatched: 7. CDR3 sequence reads: CASNLKTGANYGYTF. The CDR3 DNA sequence: TGCGCCAGCAACTTAAAGACAGGGGCTAACTATGGCTACACCTTC.

This sequence joins TRBV4-2 and TRBJ1-1; 10 nucleotides agree with TRBD1. Per the germline V gene, CDR1 is LGHNA and CDR2 is YNFKEQ. Trimming at V came to 4 bases and at J to 4 bases, leaving 3 bases not matched to a gene. This CDR3 comprises 14 residues. For the CDR3, the DNA is TGTGCCAGCAGCCCCAGGACAGGGGGCACTGAAGCTTTCTTT. Amino acid sequence: CASSPRTGGTEAFF.

V usage is TRBV6-5 and J usage is TRBJ2-7, with TRBD1 matching over 10 bases. This CDR3 has 14 amino acids. J lost 6 bases, V lost 5 bases, and 7 bases had no gene match. Germline loops: CDR1 MNHEY, CDR2 SVGAGI. The CDR3 loop is CASSITGTGAEQYF. The CDR3 coding sequence is TGTGCCAGCAGTATAACCGGGACAGGGGCCGAGCAGTACTTC.

This sequence joins TRBV5-1 and TRBJ2-1; 8 nucleotides align to TRBD2. Germline V gene sequence: CDR1 SGHRS, CDR2 YFSETQ. The CDR3 runs 15 residues. Trimming at V came to 0 bases and at J to 7 bases, leaving 6 bases not matched to a gene. CDR3 bases: TGCGCCAGCAGCTTGGCGGGGGGGCTGGAAAATGAGCAGTTCTTC. It encodes CASSLAGGLENEQFF.

The chain couples TRBV7-9 to TRBJ1-3; D is uncertain. The germline V gene has CDR1 SEHNR and CDR2 FQNEAQ (reference sequence). The CDR3 is 14 residues long. V dropped 1 base and J dropped 4 bases, with 8 bases sitting between them. CDR3 sequence: CASSLEAVGNTIYF. Written as DNA, the CDR3 is TGTGCCAGCAGCTTAGAGGCGGTAGGAAACACCATATATTTT.

This chain uses TRBV7-2 with TRBJ2-7; 7 nucleotides line up with TRBD1. The CDR3 runs 15 residues. Germline assignment: CDR1 SGHTA and CDR2 FQGNSA. The V gene end was trimmed by 4 bases and the J gene end by 1 base; junction bases not matched to a gene: 7. The chain's CDR3 is CASSSDRALSYEQYF. The DNA of the CDR3 is TGTGCCAGCAGCTCAGACAGGGCTTTATCCTACGAGCAGTACTTC.

The chain couples TRBV27 to TRBJ2-1, with 11 bases fitting TRBD1. From germline, CDR1 is MNHEY and CDR2 SMNVEV (reference sequence). The junction had 2 bases not matched to a gene; V was cut back by 3 bases and J by 4 bases. This CDR3 is 15 amino acids long. In DNA, the CDR3 is TGTGCCAGCAGTTTGGGGACAGGGGGTTACAATGAGCAGTTCTTC. Translated: CASSLGTGGYNEQFF.

V is TRBV6-5 and J is TRBJ1-4, with D unclear. Per the germline V gene, CDR1 is MNHEY and CDR2 is SVGAGI. The germline V and J ends were trimmed by 7 bases and 4 bases, with 10 bases remaining between them. CDR3 size: 13 residues. The CDR3 reads CASIAGSNEKLFF. CDR3 nucleotides: TGTGCCAGCATCGCTGGCAGTAATGAAAAACTGTTTTTT.